What follows are 20 T cell receptor beta chains derived from one specimen sequenced in a study of blood T cell repertoires in COVID-19. The data were produced by immunoSEQ multiplex PCR, yet TCRdb's version contains in-frame clones alone and is incomplete. Of about 190,000 clones detected, 86% appear once; the ten largest clones hold 4.5% to 7%. The sequenced material came from PBMCs or T cells enriched from blood (not recorded which). These receptors all stem from a man aged 35-49 years with acute COVID-19.

This clone was observed once. The chain has TRBV19 and TRBJ2-7, with 8 nucleotides matching TRBD1. V dropped 9 bases and J dropped 4; count of bases not matched to a gene: 8. Germline loops: CDR1 LNHDA, CDR2 SQIVND (reference sequence). There are 13 residues in the CDR3. CDR3 nucleotide sequence: TGTGCCAGCCTCCGGGACAGGAAATACGAGCAGTACTTC. This gives the protein CASLRDRKYEQYF. Full variable domain (missing parts from reference TRBV19 and TRBJ2-7): DGGITQSPKYLFRKEGQNVTLSCEQNLNHDAMYWYRQDPGQGLRLIYYSQIVNDFQKGDIAEGYSVSREKKESFPLTVTSAQKNPTAFYLCASLRDRKYEQYFGPGTRLTVT.

The sample holds a few counts of this clone. The CDR3 region is CASRPTGLAGEKLFF. The CDR3 DNA reads as TGTGCCAGCAGACCGACGGGTCTTGCAGGGGAAAAACTGTTTTTT. The chain couples TRBV2 to TRBJ1-4, with D possibly TRBD1 on 5 matching bases. The CDR3 extends over 15 amino acids. CDR1 is SNHLY and CDR2 is FYNNEI in the germline V gene. Trimming shortened V by 6 bases and J by 8 bases, and 19 bases separated the two germline ends.

This clone was counted between two and nine times. J is TRBJ1-5 and V is TRBV28, with TRBD1 matching over 7 bases. Per the germline V gene, CDR1 is MDHEN and CDR2 is SYDVKM. V was clipped by 6 bases and J by 2 bases; unmatched bases: 13. CDR3 size: 17 residues. The CDR3 nucleotides read TGTGCCAGCAGAGGGGGCGGGTCTGGATTCGGCAATCAGCCCCAGCATTTT. It encodes CASRGGGSGFGNQPQHF.

The chain is built from TRBV10-1 and TRBJ2-2; possible D gene TRBD2, 6 bases. Germline V gives CDR1 WNHNN, CDR2 SYGVQD (reference sequence). This CDR3 region has 13 residues. The V and J ends lost 7 bases and 5 bases respectively, with 11 bases between them. The CDR3 DNA is TGCGCCAGCAACCCGGGAGTAACCGGGGAGCTGTTTTTT. Translated, it gives CASNPGVTGELFF.

The chain combines TRBV10-3 with TRBJ2-2; D uncertain. CDR1 is ENHRY and CDR2 is SYGVKD in the germline V gene. Trimming pared 6 bases from V and 6 bases from J, leaving 14 bases between. The CDR3 totals 14 residues. CDR3 protein: CAIRSRSGAGELFF. CDR3 DNA: TGTGCCATCAGGTCTAGAAGTGGCGCCGGGGAGCTGTTTTTT.

This clone was counted a single time. In DNA, the CDR3 is TGCGCCAGCAGTGAGCTGACTAGCGGTTTCGGCTACGAGCAGTACTTC. It yields the protein CASSELTSGFGYEQYF. The chain has TRBV10-2 and TRBJ2-7; TRBD2 aligns across 9 bases. The junction had 8 bases not matched to a gene; V was cut back by 2 bases and J by 3 bases. CDR3 size: 16 residues. Germline CDR1 and CDR2: WSHSY and SAAADI.

This chain links TRBV2 with TRBJ2-7; no definite D call. V lost 7 bases, J lost 1 base, and 2 bases lay in between. This CDR3 spans 10 amino acids. Germline CDR1 reads SNHLY; CDR2 reads FYNNEI. The CDR3 here is CASISYEQYF. For the CDR3, the DNA is TGTGCCAGCATATCCTACGAGCAGTACTTC.

The chain uses TRBV5-4 and TRBJ2-5, with 10 bases aligning to TRBD2. Germline lookup yields CDR1 SGHNT and CDR2 YYREEE (reference sequence). Trimming cost V 0 bases and J 5 bases; bases outside gene matches: 4. The CDR3 sequence is 15 residues long. The CDR3 protein is CASSLGGTSEETQYF. In DNA, the CDR3 is TGTGCCAGCAGCTTGGGTGGGACTAGCGAGGAGACCCAGTACTTC.

Of note for this clone: An end of the junction does not agree with germline; a read error may underlie this. The chain links TRBV2 to TRBJ2-7; TRBD2 matches 9 bases. CDR3 size: 14 residues. CDR1 and CDR2 from the germline V gene are SNHLY and FYNNEI. CDR3 DNA: TGTGCCAGCAGTGAACCGAGGCCTCTAGCGGGGCTCAGGTTC. Amino acids: CASSEPRPLAGLRF.

The chain uses TRBV13 and TRBJ1-1, with D possibly TRBD1 on 5 matching bases. The CDR3 contains 15 residues. Germline values: CDR1 PRHDT, CDR2 FYEKMQ (reference sequence). V was cut by 1 base and J by 1 base, with 10 bases left in between. The CDR3 bases are TGTGCCAGCAGCTTAGTGGAGGGGCGGAACACTGAAGCTTTCTTT. Translating it yields CASSLVEGRNTEAFF.

The chain combines TRBV5-3 with TRBJ2-3; tentatively, D is TRBD2 (6 bases). TRBV5-3 qualifies as an ORF whose function is uncertain. The CDR3 consists of 15 residues. With 4 bases removed from V and 3 bases from J, the gap between germline ends came to 15 bases. The CDR3 DNA reads as TGTGCCAGAAGCAGGGGTCCCGCGGGAACAGATACGCAGTATTTT. As protein: CARSRGPAGTDTQYF.

This chain links TRBV27 with TRBJ2-3; D is perhaps TRBD1 (5 bases). The germline V and J ends were trimmed by 5 bases and 3 bases, with 6 bases remaining between them. Germline V gene sequence: CDR1 MNHEY, CDR2 SMNVEV (reference sequence). The CDR3 has 12 residues. The CDR3 loop reads CASSKGTDTQYF. The CDR3 DNA reads TGTGCCAGCAGTAAGGGGACAGATACGCAGTATTTT.

This clone was picked up one time. The rearrangement uses TRBV21-1 and TRBJ1-5. TRBV21-1 is an annotated pseudogene. The CDR3 is 14 residues long. Here the CDR3 DNA reads TGTGCCAGCAGCAATGAAGAGAGGGATCAGCCCCAGCATTTT. Protein: CASSNEERDQPQHF.

This chain joins TRBV27 and TRBJ1-5, with TRBD1 identical over 11 bases. CDR3 length: 14 amino acids. The V segment lost 7 bases and the J segment 6 bases; nucleotides outside the gene matches: 5. In germline, CDR1 is MNHEY, CDR2 SMNVEV (reference sequence). The chain's CDR3 is CASMWGTGGQPQHF. The DNA for the CDR3 is TGTGCCAGCATGTGGGGGACAGGGGGTCAGCCCCAGCATTTT.

The J gene is TRBJ2-2, the V gene TRBV6-5, with 8 nucleotides matching TRBD1. The germline CDR1 and CDR2 sequences are MNHEY and SVGAGI. Unmatched junction bases numbered 3, after V lost 2 bases and J lost 1 base. The CDR3 runs to 16 residues. The CDR3 DNA reads as TGTGCCAGCAGTTACCACGGACAGGGGAACACCGGGGAGCTGTTTTTT. Encoded protein: CASSYHGQGNTGELFF.

Here the CDR3 DNA reads TGTGCCACCAGCCTTCCGACAGGGACGAACACTGAAGCTTTCTTT. Amino acid sequence: CATSLPTGTNTEAFF. The J gene is TRBJ1-1, the V gene TRBV15; 7 bases fit TRBD1. The germline gives CDR1 LNHNV, CDR2 YYDKDF (reference sequence). Trimming cost V 5 bases and J 1 base; bases outside gene matches: 7. This CDR3 is 15 amino acids long.

The V call is TRBV28, the J call TRBJ1-4, with a weak D call TRBD1 (5 bases). CDR3 length equals 14 residues. The germline V and J ends were trimmed by 3 bases and 6 bases, with 11 bases remaining between them. From germline, CDR1 is MDHEN and CDR2 SYDVKM. CDR3 bases: TGTGCCAGCAGTTTCGGGGGGGGAGATGAAAAACTGTTTTTT. Translation: CASSFGGGDEKLFF.

The chain recombines TRBV30 with TRBJ1-2; 8 nucleotides align to TRBD1. CDR3 length: 12 amino acids. J lost 5 bases, V lost 4 bases, and 3 bases had no gene match. Per germline, CDR1 GTSNPN and CDR2 SVGIG (reference sequence). CDR3 coding DNA: TGTGCCTGGACCCGGACAGGGTATGGCTACACCTTC. Amino acid sequence: CAWTRTGYGYTF. The whole variable domain, remainder taken from reference TRBV30 and TRBJ1-2, is SQTIHQWPATLVQPVGSPLSLECTVEGTSNPNLYWYRQAAGRGLQLLFYSVGIGQISSEVPQNLSASRPQDRQFILSSKKLLLSDSGFYLCAWTRTGYGYTFGSGTRLTVV.

The J gene is TRBJ2-7, the V gene TRBV24-1, with 13 positions matching TRBD2. Germline V lookup: CDR1 KGHDR, CDR2 SFDVKD. V gave up 7 bases and J gave up 5 bases; unmatched junction bases: 7. CDR3 length equals 15 residues. CDR3 sequence reads: CATSKGLAGSHEQYF. As DNA, the CDR3 is TGTGCCACCAGCAAGGGACTAGCGGGATCCCACGAGCAGTACTTC.

The gene calls are TRBV9 and TRBJ1-2, with no clear D. Germline CDR1 and CDR2: SGDLS and YYNGEE. Trimming took 4 bases from V and 4 from J, leaving 17 bases between them. The CDR3 is 15 amino acids. CDR3 nucleotides: TGTGCCAGCAGCCCCCGAAGGTCAGGAGGCTATGGCTACACCTTC. As protein: CASSPRRSGGYGYTF.